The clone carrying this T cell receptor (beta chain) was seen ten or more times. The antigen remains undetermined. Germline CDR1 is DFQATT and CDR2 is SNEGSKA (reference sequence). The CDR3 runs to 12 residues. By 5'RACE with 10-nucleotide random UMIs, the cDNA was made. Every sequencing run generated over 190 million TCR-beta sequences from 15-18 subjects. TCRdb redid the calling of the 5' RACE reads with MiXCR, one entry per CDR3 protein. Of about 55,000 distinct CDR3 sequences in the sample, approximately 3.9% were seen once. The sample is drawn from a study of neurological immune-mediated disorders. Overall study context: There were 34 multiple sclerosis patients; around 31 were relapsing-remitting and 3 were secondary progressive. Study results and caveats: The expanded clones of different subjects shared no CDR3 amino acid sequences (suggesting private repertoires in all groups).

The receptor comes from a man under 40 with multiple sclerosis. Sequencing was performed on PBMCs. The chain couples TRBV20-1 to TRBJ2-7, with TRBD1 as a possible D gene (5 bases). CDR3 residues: CISSLDSYEQYF. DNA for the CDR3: TGCATCTCGTCCCTCGACAGCTACGAGCAGTACTTC.